This T cell receptor beta chain is drawn from a study of CD8 T cells in Susac syndrome. General study results and limits: The study recognized that the number of individuals in its TCR sequencing and HLA analysis was relatively small.

RNA in amounts of roughly 0.5 to 1 ug was reverse transcribed with random hexamers. TCRdb independently ran MiXCR on the immunoSEQ multiplex PCR reads; one entry per CDR3 protein. Found here are around 200,000 distinct CDR3 sequences, approximately 95% of them singletons; the top ten hold around 0.08%. The multiple sclerosis controls were treatment-naive patients, and their relapsing-remitting disease was stable or active. J was trimmed by 2 bases and V by 5 bases; bases with no gene match: 4. The CDR3 has 14 amino acids. Looked up from germline, CDR1 is SGHAT and CDR2 is FQNNGV. As concerns this clonotype: Its antigen is as yet unknown.

V gene TRBV11-2 combines with J gene TRBJ2-7; 9 nucleotides match TRBD1. The sequenced sample consisted of CD4+ T cells from PBMCs. This receptor was identified in a human donor with multiple sclerosis. CDR3 coding DNA: TGTGCCAGCAGCGAGGGACAGGGCCCCTACGAGCAGTACTTC. This translates into CASSEGQGPYEQYF.